This T cell receptor beta chain was recorded in a study of Ad26.COV2.S vaccination and SARS-CoV-2 variants. Trimming took 5 bases from V and 4 from J; bases not matched to a gene: 5. CDR1 is SEHNR and CDR2 is FQNEAQ in the germline V gene (reference sequence). This CDR3 region has 15 residues. Findings and caveats of the study: Total T cell responses may have been underestimated by the TCR breadth and depth analyses.

Sequencing was performed with immunoSEQ multiplex PCR; in TCRdb, only in-frame clones are kept and a portion is missing. The sample lists 300,000 to 450,000 clones; about 90% were seen once. With respect to this clone: Antigen unknown.

V gene TRBV7-9 combines with J gene TRBJ2-2, with 9 positions matching TRBD1. This specimen was peripheral blood, taken after recovery from COVID-19. The source is a human donor who had recovered from COVID-19. The CDR3 DNA reads as TGTGCCAGCAGCCCCGGGACAGGGTTCACCGGGGAGCTGTTTTTT. It is translated as CASSPGTGFTGELFF.